The 22 T cell receptor beta chains listed next were all sequenced from one sample in a study of early T cells in non-severe SARS-CoV-2 infection. Each CDR3 protein gets one entry after TCRdb re-called the 5' RACE reads with MiXCR. The sample has about 83,000 distinct CDR3 sequences, around an eighth seen once. The material sequenced was whole blood. The receptors originated from an adult who was a healthcare worker with PCR-confirmed SARS-CoV-2 infection or an uninfected control (not recorded which).

The chain uses TRBV20-1 and TRBJ2-1; the match to TRBD2 covers 9 bases. J gave up 8 bases and V 4 bases, and 12 bases lay outside the gene matches. CDR1 and CDR2 from the germline V gene are DFQATT and SNEGSKA (reference sequence). The CDR3 covers 15 residues. CDR3 DNA: TGCAGTGCTAACGATCCAGCGGGAGGAAATTATGAGCAGTTCTTC. It specifies CSANDPAGGNYEQFF.

The V and J genes are TRBV3-1 and TRBJ1-2; perhaps TRBD1 as D (5 bases). The germline V gene has CDR1 LGHDT and CDR2 YNNKEL (reference sequence). CDR3 length: 15 amino acids. V was pared by 2 bases and J by 4 bases, with 14 bases between. The CDR3 reads CASSQPGTGIYGYTF. The CDR3, as DNA: TGTGCCAGCAGCCAACCCGGGACTGGGATCTATGGCTACACCTTC.

This clonotype was picked up many times. The V gene is TRBV11-1, the J gene TRBJ1-2; TRBD1 matches 7 bases. The CDR3 has 14 amino acids. J gave up 6 bases and V 5 bases, and 9 bases lay outside the gene matches. CDR1 SGHAT and CDR2 FQDESV come from the germline V gene (reference sequence). This CDR3 is CASSPDRVPDGYTF. The CDR3 DNA reads as TGTGCCAGCAGCCCTGACAGGGTCCCCGATGGCTACACCTTC.

Many counts were recorded for this clonotype. This chain uses TRBV15 with TRBJ2-7, with D maybe TRBD1 (5 bases). This CDR3 has 13 amino acids. Deletions cut 2 bases from V and 4 bases from J, with 9 bases between. Germline CDR1 and CDR2: LNHNV and YYDKDF (reference sequence). CDR3 amino acids: CATSRQGNYEQYF. In DNA form, the CDR3 reads TGTGCCACCAGCAGACAGGGTAATTACGAGCAGTACTTC.

J is TRBJ2-1 and V is TRBV5-1; TRBD1 matches at 9 bases. CDR1 is SGHRS, CDR2 YFSETQ, per germline. V dropped 3 bases and J dropped 8; count of bases not matched to a gene: 9. This CDR3 has 15 residues. The CDR3 DNA is TGCGCCAGCAGCTCGATGGACAGGGGCCCGGATGAGCAGTTCTTC. Encoded protein: CASSSMDRGPDEQFF.

This chain joins TRBV25-1 and TRBJ2-1; 14 nucleotides align to TRBD2. V dropped 5 bases and J dropped 8; count of bases not matched to a gene: 8. The CDR3 is 16 amino acids. Germline V gene lookup returns CDR1 MGHDK and CDR2 SYGVNS. The CDR3 DNA reads as TGTGCCAGCAGTCCGCGACTAGCGGGAGGGGTCGATGAGCAGTTCTTC. Translated, it gives CASSPRLAGGVDEQFF.

In this sample, this clonotype turned up many times. The rearrangement joins TRBV6-4 to TRBJ1-2; 7 bases align to TRBD1. V was pared by 7 bases and J by 5 bases, with 10 bases of the junction left unmatched. The germline V gene encodes CDR1 MRHNA and CDR2 SNTAGT. The CDR3 totals 14 residues. The CDR3 nucleotides read TGTGCCAGCAAGCCTGACAGGGCCGGGTATGGCTACACCTTC. Encoded protein: CASKPDRAGYGYTF.

This clonotype was counted only a few times. The CDR3 DNA reads TGTGCCAGCAGCTTAGACACTCGAGGGGATACGCAGTATTTT. It codes for CASSLDTRGDTQYF. J is TRBJ2-3 and V is TRBV7-6; the D gene is possibly TRBD2 (5 bases). This CDR3 contains 14 residues. From germline, CDR1 is SGHVS and CDR2 FNYEAQ. Trimming stripped 1 base from V and 6 bases from J, with 11 bases between. The variable domain in full, completed from reference TRBV7-6 and TRBJ2-3, reads GAGVSQSPRYKVTKRGQDVALRCDPISGHVSLYWYRQALGQGPEFLTYFNYEAQQDKSGLPNDRFSAERPEGSISTLTIQRTEQRDSAMYRCASSLDTRGDTQYFGPGTRLTVL.

This clonotype was counted many times. The rearrangement uses TRBV11-2 and TRBJ1-4; TRBD1 is a possible D gene (5 bases). From germline, CDR1 is SGHAT and CDR2 FQNNGV. The length of the CDR3 is 16 residues. The ends were cut back, 0 bases at V and 7 bases at J, with 15 bases in the middle. The chain's CDR3 is CASSLDVGRDFEKLFF. The CDR3 nucleotides are TGTGCCAGCAGCTTAGATGTAGGCAGGGATTTTGAAAAACTGTTTTTT.

CDR3 sequence: CASSYPLGSVSGNTIYF. Written as DNA, the CDR3 is TGTGCCAGCAGCTACCCACTCGGGAGTGTCTCTGGAAACACCATATATTTT. V is TRBV6-6 and J is TRBJ1-3, with no clear D. CDR3 length equals 17 residues. Germline V gene lookup returns CDR1 MNHNY and CDR2 SVGAGI (reference sequence). V lost 6 bases, J lost 0 bases, and 18 bases lay in between.

This clonotype was seen more than once but under ten times. V is TRBV20-1 and J is TRBJ2-7, with TRBD2 matching 7 bases. The ends lost 1 base at V and 1 base at J; junction bases unmatched: 7. Germline loops: CDR1 DFQATT, CDR2 SNEGSKA (reference sequence). There are 15 residues in the CDR3. The CDR3, as DNA: TGCAGTGCTAGAGCAGGCGCGGGAGTGTCCTACGAGCAGTACTTC. Translating gives CSARAGAGVSYEQYF.

This clonotype was detected ten times or more. V usage is TRBV7-9 and J usage is TRBJ1-2; D may be TRBD1 (6 bases). V was pared by 6 bases and J by 4 bases, with 15 bases between. Germline CDR1 SEHNR, CDR2 FQNEAQ (reference sequence). The CDR3 length is 14 residues. The CDR3 protein is CASSRPGAFYGYTF. The CDR3 DNA reads TGTGCCAGCAGTCGTCCGGGGGCCTTCTATGGCTACACCTTC.

Ten or more counts support this clonotype. The rearrangement uses TRBV7-3 and TRBJ2-2; a possible D gene is TRBD1 (6 bases). CDR3 length: 17 amino acids. Trimming shortened V by 5 bases and J by 6 bases, and 22 bases separated the two germline ends. Germline values: CDR1 SGHTA, CDR2 FQGTGA. CDR3 sequence reads: CASSPVPGQGPAGELFF. CDR3 bases: TGTGCCAGCAGCCCGGTCCCGGGACAAGGGCCGGCCGGGGAGCTGTTTTTT.

This clonotype was picked up a small number of times. The rearrangement uses TRBV7-2 and TRBJ2-5; D is perhaps TRBD1 (5 bases). Looked up from germline, CDR1 is SGHTA and CDR2 is FQGNSA. The CDR3 consists of 14 residues. Deletions cut 5 bases from V and 4 bases from J, with 14 bases between. CDR3 DNA: TGTGCCAGCAGCAGACAAGGGGCTGGAGAGACCCAGTACTTC. Protein sequence: CASSRQGAGETQYF.

This chain links TRBV2 with TRBJ2-7; 10 positions agree with TRBD2. This CDR3 has 15 residues. J lost 5 bases, V lost 5 bases, and 9 bases had no gene match. Germline-derived CDR1 and CDR2 are SNHLY and FYNNEI. CDR3 protein: CASSLSSGSTHEQYF. Written as DNA, the CDR3 is TGTGCCAGCAGTCTATCTAGCGGGAGTACACACGAGCAGTACTTC.

The rearrangement joins TRBV10-3 to TRBJ2-3, with 7 nucleotides matching TRBD1. Trimming at V came to 10 bases and at J to 6 bases, leaving 16 bases not matched to a gene. CDR1 and CDR2 from the germline V gene are ENHRY and SYGVKD. CDR3 length: 15 amino acids. CDR3 protein: CATLEGATVWDTQYF. CDR3 nucleotides: TGTGCCACCCTTGAGGGGGCTACAGTATGGGATACGCAGTATTTT.

This clonotype appeared a few times. This chain uses TRBV7-9 with TRBJ2-5; the match to TRBD2 covers 9 bases. V lost 5 bases, J lost 9 bases, and 13 bases stayed unmatched. The CDR3 sequence is 15 residues long. CDR1 and CDR2 (germline): SEHNR, FQNEAQ (reference sequence). The CDR3 sequence is CASSRGSSGNSAQYF. The CDR3 bases are TGTGCCAGCAGCCGAGGGTCTAGCGGGAATTCGGCCCAGTACTTC.

The sample holds a few counts of this clonotype. This sequence joins TRBV30 and TRBJ1-4, with 9 bases lining up with TRBD1. CDR1 and CDR2 from the germline V gene are GTSNPN and SVGIG (reference sequence). The CDR3 contains 15 residues. The junction had 6 bases not matched to a gene; V was cut back by 5 bases and J by 2 bases. The CDR3 reads CAWGTGIQTNEKLFF. CDR3 DNA sequence: TGTGCCTGGGGGACAGGGATTCAGACTAATGAAAAACTGTTTTTT.

This chain links TRBV15 with TRBJ2-7, with D perhaps TRBD2 (5 bases). Germline V gene sequence: CDR1 LNHNV, CDR2 YYDKDF (reference sequence). CDR3 size: 12 residues. The ends were cut back, 3 bases at V and 3 bases at J, with 6 bases in the middle. The CDR3 DNA is TGTGCCACCAGCAGTGACTACTACGAGCAGTACTTC. Protein sequence: CATSSDYYEQYF.

There are a few counts of this clonotype. The J gene is TRBJ1-5, the V gene TRBV12-3 or TRBV12-4, with D hard to call. V was trimmed by 6 bases and J by 5 bases, leaving 8 bases between them. This CDR3 is built from 12 residues. CDR3 sequence (DNA): TGTGCCAGCAGGAGGGAATATCAGCCCCAGCATTTT. Its translation is CASRREYQPQHF.

In this sample, this clonotype turned up a few times. The V and J genes are TRBV7-2 and TRBJ2-1, with TRBD1 matching over 9 bases. V lost 4 bases to trimming and J lost 0 bases; unmatched junction nucleotides: 1. Germline V lookup: CDR1 SGHTA, CDR2 FQGNSA. The CDR3 totals 15 residues. This chain's CDR3 is CASSWGQGSYNEQFF. The CDR3 DNA follows: TGTGCCAGCAGCTGGGGACAGGGCTCCTACAATGAGCAGTTCTTC.

This clonotype was detected a few times. Written as DNA, the CDR3 is TGTGCCAGCAGTTACCAGGGGGCCTCCTACGAGCAGTACTTC. Translation: CASSYQGASYEQYF. The chain links TRBV6-2 or TRBV6-3 to TRBJ2-7, with 8 positions matching TRBD1. Unmatched junction bases numbered 0, after V lost 2 bases and J lost 0 bases. CDR1 and CDR2 (germline): MNHEY, SVGEGT. CDR3 size: 14 residues.